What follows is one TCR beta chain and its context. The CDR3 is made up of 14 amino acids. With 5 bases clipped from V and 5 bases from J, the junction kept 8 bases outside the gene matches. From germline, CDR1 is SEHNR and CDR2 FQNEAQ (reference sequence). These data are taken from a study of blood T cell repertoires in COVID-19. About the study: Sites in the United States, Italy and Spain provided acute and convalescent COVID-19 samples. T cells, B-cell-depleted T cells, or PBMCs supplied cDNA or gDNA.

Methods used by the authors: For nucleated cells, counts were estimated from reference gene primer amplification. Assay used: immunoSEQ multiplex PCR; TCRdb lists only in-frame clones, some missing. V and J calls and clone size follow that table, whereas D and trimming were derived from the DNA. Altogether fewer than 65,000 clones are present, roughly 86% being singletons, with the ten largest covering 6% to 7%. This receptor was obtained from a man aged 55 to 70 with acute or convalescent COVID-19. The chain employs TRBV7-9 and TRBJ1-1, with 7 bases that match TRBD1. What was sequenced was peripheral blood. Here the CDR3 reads CASSTGQALTEAFF. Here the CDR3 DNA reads TGTGCCAGCAGCACCGGACAGGCCTTAACTGAAGCTTTCTTT.